Listed here are 14 T cell receptor beta chains from one sample, sequenced in a study of blood T cell repertoires in COVID-19. Method: immunoSEQ multiplex PCR; TCRdb's copy keeps in-frame clones and lacks some. The sample has 200,000 to 250,000 clones, about 86% seen once. Source material: PBMCs or T cells enriched from blood (not recorded which). Source of these receptors: a young woman who had been exposed to COVID-19.

This rearrangement joins TRBV5-1 to TRBJ2-5; D might be TRBD2 (6 bases). CDR3 size: 12 residues. Germline CDR1 SGHRS, CDR2 YFSETQ. V lost 4 bases and J lost 5, with 9 bases in between. The CDR3 spells CASSPGRETQYF. The CDR3 bases are TGCGCCAGCAGCCCGGGGAGGGAGACCCAGTACTTC. Full variable domain (outside the CDR3, taken from reference TRBV5-1 and TRBJ2-5): KAGVTQTPRYLIKTRGQQVTLSCSPISGHRSVSWYQQTPGQGLQFLFEYFSETQRNKGNFPGRFSGRQFSNSRSEMNVSTLELGDSALYLCASSPGRETQYFGPGTRLLVL.

The chain uses TRBV12-5 and TRBJ2-5, with 10 nucleotides matching TRBD1. Looked up from germline, CDR1 is LGHNT and CDR2 is FRNRAP. The CDR3 is 16 amino acids. Germline trimming cut 4 bases from V and 1 base from J; bases unmatched to any gene: 6. CDR3 amino acids: CASGSPGQGLQETQYF. DNA of the CDR3: TGTGCTAGTGGTTCTCCGGGACAGGGGCTCCAAGAGACCCAGTACTTC. The full variable domain, completed using reference TRBV12-5 and TRBJ2-5, is DARVTQTPRHKVTEMGQEVTMRCQPILGHNTVFWYRQTMMQGLELLAYFRNRAPLDDSGMPKDRFSAEMPDATLATLKIQPSEPRDSAVYFCASGSPGQGLQETQYFGPGTRLLVL.

Comments on this clone: Other DNA sequences in the sample encode the same CDR3. The V gene is TRBV2, the J gene TRBJ1-5; the D is unclear. There are 14 residues in the CDR3. The germline V gene encodes CDR1 SNHLY and CDR2 FYNNEI. Trimming removed 2 bases at V and 6 bases at J, with 11 bases between. CDR3 in amino acids: CASSEREGGQPQHF. The CDR3 coding sequence is TGTGCCAGCAGTGAAAGGGAGGGAGGTCAGCCCCAGCATTTT.

The J gene is TRBJ1-5, the V gene TRBV27; D is undetermined. Germline-derived CDR1 and CDR2 are MNHEY and SMNVEV (reference sequence). V lost 1 base and J lost 6, with 7 bases in between. The CDR3 consists of 13 residues. The CDR3 reads CASSLWGGQPQHF. The CDR3 bases are TGTGCCAGCAGTTTATGGGGAGGTCAGCCCCAGCATTTT.

V and J are TRBV19 and TRBJ1-6; 7 nucleotides agree with TRBD1. The CDR3 has 16 residues. V dropped 4 bases and J dropped 6; count of bases not matched to a gene: 9. The germline gives CDR1 LNHDA, CDR2 SQIVND (reference sequence). As DNA, the CDR3 is TGTGCCAGTAGTACCTCTCGGACAGGTACTAATTCACCCCTCCACTTT. As protein: CASSTSRTGTNSPLHF.

In this sample, this clone turned up a few times. V and J are TRBV12-3 or TRBV12-4 and TRBJ1-2; 7 bases line up with TRBD1. The CDR3 has 12 amino acids. J gave up 7 bases and V 6 bases, and 5 bases lay outside the gene matches. CDR3 nucleotide sequence: TGTGCCAGCAGCGCACAGGGGTTTGGCTACACCTTC. This encodes CASSAQGFGYTF.

The chain combines TRBV2 with TRBJ1-3; D is undetermined. V dropped 6 bases and J dropped 3 bases, with 12 bases sitting between them. This CDR3 is 14 amino acids long. In germline, CDR1 is SNHLY, CDR2 FYNNEI. The CDR3 nucleotides are TGTGCCAGCAGAGCGGACGGTTATGGAAACACCATATATTTT. Translated: CASRADGYGNTIYF.

The chain employs TRBV12-1 and TRBJ2-1; the table assigns TRBD2, which was not confirmed against the DNA. TRBV12-1 corresponds to a pseudogene. This CDR3 has 11 amino acids. For the CDR3, the DNA is TGTGCCAGCAGCTTTGTCGGTGAGCAGTTCTTC. This codes for CASSFVGEQFF.

The CDR3 DNA reads TGCGCCAGCAGCACCGGACAGGGACCCGTTTATGGCTACACCTTC. This encodes CASSTGQGPVYGYTF. The V call is TRBV5-1, the J call TRBJ1-2, with TRBD1 matching over 8 bases. V lost 4 bases and J lost 5; bases outside the gene matches: 10. CDR1 and CDR2 from the germline V gene are SGHRS and YFSETQ. The CDR3 covers 15 residues.

V and J are TRBV7-9 and TRBJ1-2; D perhaps matches TRBD1 (6 bases). The CDR3 runs 16 residues. The V and J ends lost 4 bases and 0 bases respectively, with 15 bases between them. CDR1 is SEHNR, CDR2 FQNEAQ, per germline (reference sequence). Written as DNA, the CDR3 is TGTGCCAGCAGCTACGGAAGGACAGCGACTAACTATGGCTACACCTTC. Its translation is CASSYGRTATNYGYTF.

V and J are TRBV30 and TRBJ1-6; maybe TRBD1 (6 bases). The CDR3 spans 16 residues. V lost 4 bases and J 5 bases, leaving 18 bases between the germline ends. The germline V gene has CDR1 GTSNPN and CDR2 SVGIG (reference sequence). The CDR3 region is CAWTQVGRGNNSPLHF. DNA of the CDR3: TGTGCCTGGACGCAGGTTGGCAGGGGTAATAATTCACCCCTCCACTTT.

The chain has TRBV7-3 and TRBJ1-1; D is perhaps TRBD1 (6 bases). Germline V gene data show CDR1 as SGHTA and CDR2 as FQGTGA. The CDR3 covers 19 residues. V shed 2 bases and J shed 1 base, with 23 bases lying between them. The CDR3, as DNA: TGTGCCAGCAGCTTAGCTAACAGGGTAATCCAATTTCCGAACACTGAAGCTTTCTTT. Its translation is CASSLANRVIQFPNTEAFF.

The chain recombines TRBV2 with TRBJ2-7; 7 nucleotides align to TRBD2. Trimming removed 3 bases from V and 1 base from J; junction bases left unmatched: 0. In germline, CDR1 is SNHLY, CDR2 FYNNEI. The CDR3 is 13 residues long. The CDR3 sequence is CASSERGSYEQYF. In nucleotides, the CDR3 is TGTGCCAGCAGTGAGCGGGGGTCCTACGAGCAGTACTTC. Filled out from reference TRBV2 and TRBJ2-7, the complete variable domain reads EPEVTQTPSHQVTQMGQEVILRCVPISNHLYFYWYRQILGQKVEFLVSFYNNEISEKSEIFDDQFSVERPDGSNFTLKIRSTKLEDSAMYFCASSERGSYEQYFGPGTRLTVT.

V and J are TRBV5-1 and TRBJ2-3; weak D call: TRBD1 (5 bases). Germline loops: CDR1 SGHRS, CDR2 YFSETQ. The germline V and J ends were trimmed by 3 bases and 6 bases, with 14 bases remaining between them. The CDR3 is 14 amino acids. This CDR3 reads CASSSPLSGDTQYF. CDR3 DNA sequence: TGCGCCAGCAGCTCTCCCCTTTCAGGGGATACGCAGTATTTT.